The clone carrying this TCR beta chain was seen once. In the authors' methods: Scientists estimated how many nucleated cells there were by amplifying reference gene primers. TCRdb's table, derived via immunoSEQ multiplex PCR, lists solely in-frame clones and lacks some. The V and J calls and the clone size are those of that table, but D and trimming were determined from the DNA. The table includes around 170,000 clones, approximately 88% detected once. This entry comes from a study of blood T cell repertoires in COVID-19. Across the study: Samples representing acute and convalescent COVID-19 were sourced from the United States, Italy and Spain. Nucleic acid was either cDNA or gDNA, and it came from T cells, B-cell-depleted T cells, or PBMCs.

The length of the CDR3 is 14 residues. The V gene's germline CDR1 is GTSNPN and CDR2 SVGIG (reference sequence). V was shortened by 2 bases and J by 5 bases, with 13 bases between the two germline ends. The sequenced sample consisted of peripheral blood. The chain couples TRBV30 to TRBJ1-5, with D unresolved. This clonotype was obtained from a man in his fifties or sixties with acute or convalescent COVID-19. CDR3 amino acids: CAWSPLSADQPQHF. CDR3 nucleotide sequence: TGTGCCTGGAGTCCCCTAAGCGCTGATCAGCCCCAGCATTTT.